The 4 T cell receptor beta chains in this list originate from one sample, sequenced in a study of cytomegalovirus exposure and HLA in healthy donors. Both 60 Vbeta primers and 13 Jbeta primers went into the PCR. Generated by immunoSEQ multiplex PCR, the TCRdb table keeps only in-frame clones and is missing some. Of about 120,000 clones in the sample, approximately 8% were seen once. Sequences were obtained from PBMCs. Every receptor here comes from a woman aged 40 to 50 in good health and CMV-seropositive.

This chain connects TRBV2 to TRBJ1-4, with D tentatively TRBD1 (6 bases). V lost 11 bases and J lost 8, with 12 bases in between. CDR1 is SNHLY, CDR2 FYNNEI, per germline. This CDR3 is built from 11 residues. This CDR3 is CAGGRLEKLFF. DNA of the CDR3: TGTGCCGGGGGCCGGTTAGAAAAACTGTTTTTT.

The chain has TRBV11-2 and TRBJ2-5; 9 positions agree with TRBD1. With the DNA end fitting TRBJ2-7 better, the J assignment may be wrong. Per germline, CDR1 SGHAT and CDR2 FQNNGV. This CDR3 is 15 amino acids long. The DNA of the CDR3 is TGTGCCAGCAGCTTGGGGACAGGGAGTTCCTACGAGCAGTACTTC. Protein: CASSLGTGSSYEQYF.

The rearrangement links TRBV11-1 to TRBJ2-3; 9 bases fit TRBD2. This CDR3 is 16 amino acids long. Germline trimming cut 1 base from V and 6 bases from J; bases unmatched to any gene: 8. CDR1 and CDR2 from the germline V gene are SGHAT and FQDESV (reference sequence). For the CDR3, the DNA is TGTGCCAGCAGCTTAGGCACTAGCGGGCGTCGTGATACGCAGTATTTT. Translation gives CASSLGTSGRRDTQYF.

CDR3: CASSVDGGDSNQPQHF. CDR3 bases: TGTGCCAGCAGCGTAGACGGGGGTGATAGCAATCAGCCCCAGCATTTT. The V gene is TRBV9, the J gene TRBJ1-5; tentatively, D is TRBD1 (5 bases). CDR3 length equals 16 residues. V was pared by 0 bases and J by 0 bases, with 10 bases between. Germline V CDR1 and CDR2: SGDLS, YYNGEE.